The rows below give T cell receptor beta chains drawn from one sample of a study of PD-1 blockade in mismatch repair-deficient tumors. TCRdb's table, derived via immunoSEQ multiplex PCR, lists solely in-frame clones and lacks some. The table shows about 120,000 clones, with about nine tenths occurring only once. The sample here was peripheral blood, taken approximately 73 weeks after starting pembrolizumab. These TCRs come from an adult with mismatch repair-deficient cancer. Each CDR3 is given with its conserved first and last residue. D genes are given only for firm matches. Clone sizes are given selectively: once, few, many, or a class where the clone is expanded.

j_call: TRBJ2-7; d_call: TRBD1; v_call: TRBV7-6; clone_size: .; cdr3_nt: TGTGCCAGCAGCTTAGGAGGAGGACAGGGGCTCTCCTACGAGCAGTACTTC; cdr3_aa: CASSLGGGQGLSYEQYF
j_call: TRBJ2-1; d_call: .; v_call: TRBV9; clone_size: .; cdr3_nt: TGTGCCAGCAGCGCCGACAACTACAATGAGCAGTTCTTC; cdr3_aa: CASSADNYNEQFF
j_call: TRBJ1-2; d_call: TRBD1; v_call: TRBV5-1; clone_size: .; cdr3_nt: TGCGCCAGCAGCGCCTCAGGGGGCGCCTATGGCTACACCTTC; cdr3_aa: CASSASGGAYGYTF
j_call: TRBJ2-1; d_call: .; v_call: TRBV7-2; clone_size: .; cdr3_nt: TGTGCCAGCAGCTTATTCCGAAATGAGCAGTTCTTC; cdr3_aa: CASSLFRNEQFF
j_call: TRBJ2-7; d_call: TRBD1; v_call: TRBV4-1; clone_size: .; cdr3_nt: TGCGCCAGCAGCCAGGGACAGGGGGCGTACGAGCAGTACTTC; cdr3_aa: CASSQGQGAYEQYF
j_call: TRBJ1-4; d_call: .; v_call: TRBV28; clone_size: .; cdr3_nt: TGTGCCAGCAGCACCGTTGTGGTAACTAATGAAAAACTGTTTTTT; cdr3_aa: CASSTVVVTNEKLFF
j_call: TRBJ2-7; d_call: TRBD1; v_call: TRBV9; clone_size: once; cdr3_nt: TGTGCCAGCAGCGTAGGGACAGGGGGTTCCTACGAGCAGTACTTC; cdr3_aa: CASSVGTGGSYEQYF
j_call: TRBJ1-2; d_call: .; v_call: TRBV18; clone_size: .; cdr3_nt: TGTGCCAGCTCACCACGGGAGAGCAAGGGCTACACCTTC; cdr3_aa: CASSPRESKGYTF
j_call: TRBJ2-2; d_call: .; v_call: TRBV21-1; clone_size: .; cdr3_nt: TGTGCCAGCAGCAAATATATCCCCCGACGGCTAGCGGGAGAAAGCACCGGGGAGCTGTTTTTT; cdr3_aa: CASSKYIPRRLAGESTGELFF
j_call: TRBJ1-2; d_call: TRBD1; v_call: TRBV19; clone_size: .; cdr3_nt: TGTGCCAGTACACAGGGGTACTATGGCTACACCTTC; cdr3_aa: CASTQGYYGYTF
j_call: TRBJ2-2; d_call: .; v_call: TRBV7-9; clone_size: .; cdr3_nt: TGTGCCAGCAGCTGGCGGGTCGTCACCGGGGAGCTGTTTTTT; cdr3_aa: CASSWRVVTGELFF
j_call: TRBJ2-1; d_call: .; v_call: TRBV6-5; clone_size: .; cdr3_nt: TGTGCCAGCCACCTCGATCCCTCTAGGGGTGAGCAGTTCTTC; cdr3_aa: CASHLDPSRGEQFF
j_call: TRBJ2-1; d_call: .; v_call: TRBV10-3; clone_size: .; cdr3_nt: TGTGCCATCAGTGTTGGGGACAATGAGCAGTTCTTC; cdr3_aa: CAISVGDNEQFF
j_call: TRBJ2-2; d_call: .; v_call: TRBV13; clone_size: few; cdr3_nt: TGTGCCAGCAGCTTAGGGCGTCAGGGGGGCACCGGGGAGCTGTTTTTT; cdr3_aa: CASSLGRQGGTGELFF
j_call: TRBJ1-2; d_call: .; v_call: TRBV6-1; clone_size: .; cdr3_nt: TGTGCCAGCAGTGAATATACGGGACAAAACTATGGCTACACCTTC; cdr3_aa: CASSEYTGQNYGYTF
j_call: TRBJ1-1; d_call: TRBD1; v_call: TRBV7-9; clone_size: .; cdr3_nt: TGTGCCAGCAGCTTAAGACAGGGGGAGGACACTGAAGCTTTCTTT; cdr3_aa: CASSLRQGEDTEAFF
j_call: TRBJ2-1; d_call: .; v_call: TRBV6-1; clone_size: .; cdr3_nt: TGTGCCAGCAGTGAAGGCCCCTACCGGGTTCGGGTTCGGGGTGAGCAGTTCTTC; cdr3_aa: CASSEGPYRVRVRGEQFF
j_call: TRBJ2-5; d_call: TRBD1; v_call: TRBV28; clone_size: .; cdr3_nt: TGTGCCAGCAGCTTAAGGGGGACAGGGGGAAAGGAGACCCAGTACTTC; cdr3_aa: CASSLRGTGGKETQYF
j_call: TRBJ1-1; d_call: .; v_call: TRBV28; clone_size: .; cdr3_nt: TGTGCCAGCAGTCCCATAGGGAACACTGAAGCTTTCTTT; cdr3_aa: CASSPIGNTEAFF
j_call: TRBJ2-2; d_call: .; v_call: TRBV5-4; clone_size: .; cdr3_nt: TGTGCCAGCAGCCGTCCGGACACCGGGGAGCTGTTTTTT; cdr3_aa: CASSRPDTGELFF